These 12 T cell receptor beta chains share one sample of origin, sequenced in a study of blood T cell repertoires in COVID-19. The repertoire was sequenced with immunoSEQ multiplex PCR; TCRdb's copy has only in-frame clones and lacks some. The table has 120,000 or so clones, roughly 85% seen once. The sample comprised peripheral blood. The receptors come from a woman aged 80 or over with active or convalescent COVID-19.

This clone came up a few times. The chain recombines TRBV27 with TRBJ1-1, with a weak D call TRBD1 (6 bases). V was cut by 0 bases and J by 0 bases, with 8 bases left in between. CDR3 size: 15 residues. CDR1 and CDR2 from the germline V gene are MNHEY and SMNVEV (reference sequence). The CDR3 DNA reads as TGTGCCAGCAGTTTATCGAAGGGGGTGAACACTGAAGCTTTCTTT. Residues: CASSLSKGVNTEAFF.

The chain links TRBV24-1 to TRBJ2-3; 12 nucleotides match TRBD2. This CDR3 contains 16 residues. Trimming cost V 3 bases and J 2 bases; bases outside gene matches: 2. Germline assignment: CDR1 KGHDR and CDR2 SFDVKD. The CDR3 nucleotides read TGTGCCACCAGTGATGGACTAGCGGGAATCACAGATACGCAGTATTTT. Encoded protein: CATSDGLAGITDTQYF.

The chain links TRBV5-6 to TRBJ1-3; the match to TRBD1 covers 7 bases. V lost 0 bases, J lost 0 bases, and 6 bases stayed unmatched. Per the germline V gene, CDR1 is SGHDT and CDR2 is YYEEEE. The CDR3 length is 17 residues. As DNA, the CDR3 is TGTGCCAGCAGCTTGGTTCAGGGGGGTGCCTCTGGAAACACCATATATTTT. Its translation: CASSLVQGGASGNTIYF.

This clone occurred a few times. The V and J genes are TRBV11-2 and TRBJ1-4; 7 positions agree with TRBD1. The CDR3 totals 17 residues. Germline values: CDR1 SGHAT, CDR2 FQNNGV. The V and J ends lost 5 bases and 0 bases, in that order; junction bases with no gene match: 9. The CDR3 is CASSVDRAVATNEKLFF. CDR3 in DNA: TGTGCCAGCAGCGTTGACAGGGCCGTAGCAACTAATGAAAAACTGTTTTTT.

This clone was seen just once. V is TRBV6-2 or TRBV6-3 and J is TRBJ1-5; maybe TRBD1 (5 bases). The germline gives CDR1 MNHEY, CDR2 SVGEGT. Trimming removed 5 bases at V and 0 bases at J, with 14 bases between. The length of the CDR3 is 16 residues. The CDR3 region is CASSHTGRGSNQPQHF. CDR3 bases: TGTGCCAGCAGTCATACGGGGCGGGGTAGCAATCAGCCCCAGCATTTT.

This clone was observed once. This sequence joins TRBV7-2 and TRBJ1-3; 7 bases are shared with TRBD1. The CDR3 sequence is 17 residues long. The germline V gene encodes CDR1 SGHTA and CDR2 FQGNSA. Trimming removed 5 bases from V and 0 bases from J; junction bases left unmatched: 10. As DNA, the CDR3 is TGTGCCAGCAGCCCTCGACAGGGCGGTCTCTCTGGAAACACCATATATTTT. Its protein product is CASSPRQGGLSGNTIYF.

This chain uses TRBV5-1 with TRBJ1-1, with TRBD1 as a possible D gene (5 bases). The V end lost 4 bases, the J end lost 0 bases, and 13 bases lay between the germline ends. This CDR3 spans 15 amino acids. The germline V gene encodes CDR1 SGHRS and CDR2 YFSETQ. The CDR3 region has the DNA TGCGCCAGCAGCAAGGATACAGGCCTGAACACTGAAGCTTTCTTT. As protein: CASSKDTGLNTEAFF.

There are a few counts of this clone. V usage is TRBV5-1 and J usage is TRBJ2-1, with TRBD2 identical over 7 bases. Germline CDR1 and CDR2: SGHRS and YFSETQ. The CDR3 runs 14 residues. V lost 3 bases to trimming and J lost 0 bases; unmatched junction nucleotides: 0. The CDR3 nucleotides are TGCGCCAGCAGCTGGGGGGGCTCCTACAATGAGCAGTTCTTC. Its protein is CASSWGGSYNEQFF.

In DNA, the CDR3 is TGTGCCAGCAGTGAAGTAGCGGGAGGGACCTCGGAGACCCAGTACTTC. Protein sequence: CASSEVAGGTSETQYF. The chain combines TRBV6-1 with TRBJ2-5, with TRBD2 identical over 11 bases. This CDR3 region has 16 residues. Germline lookup yields CDR1 MNHNS and CDR2 SASEGT. Unmatched junction bases numbered 6, after V lost 1 base and J lost 5 bases.

The V gene is TRBV5-1, the J gene TRBJ2-1; 13 bases map to TRBD2. CDR1 and CDR2 (germline): SGHRS, YFSETQ. CDR3 length: 16 amino acids. V trimming: 3 bases; J trimming: 7 bases; junction bases outside the gene matches: 7. In DNA, the CDR3 is TGCGCCAGCAGCTCACCGGGACTAGCGGGGATTAATGAGCAGTTCTTC. As protein: CASSSPGLAGINEQFF.

The rearrangement joins TRBV28 to TRBJ1-1; 7 bases fit TRBD1. The CDR3 runs 14 residues. V lost 5 bases to trimming and J lost 4 bases; unmatched junction nucleotides: 7. Germline loops: CDR1 MDHEN, CDR2 SYDVKM. CDR3 DNA sequence: TGTGCCAGCAGTCATTATCAGGGGGGCACTGAAGCTTTCTTT. Translating it yields CASSHYQGGTEAFF.

The chain uses TRBV18 and TRBJ2-1; D is possibly TRBD2 (6 bases). Trimming cost V 1 base and J 7 bases, with 8 bases left between them. The CDR3 is 13 residues long. Germline V lookup: CDR1 KGHSH, CDR2 LQKENI. The CDR3 DNA reads as TGTGCCAGCTCACCACGCGGGATTAATGAGCAGTTCTTC. Protein: CASSPRGINEQFF.